What follows are 21 T cell receptor beta chains derived from one specimen sequenced in a study of cytomegalovirus exposure and HLA in healthy donors (dated by TCRdb to 2016 to 2017). The method was the immunoSEQ multiplex PCR assay. For the multiplex PCR, a mixture combining 60 forward primers for TCR Vbeta segments and 13 reverse primers for TCR Jbeta segments was used. TCRdb re-hosts the immuneACCESS table, in-frame sequences only. Its copies lack some clones; in the studies checked, an unresolved V gene accounts for under half of them, and the cause for the rest is not known. The sample table lists some 130,000 clones, 77% of them with a count of one. The ten top clones hold 1.3% to 1.5% of the sample. Source material: PBMCs. The receptors here all came from a woman between 40 and 50 years old in good health and CMV-seronegative.

This clone was detected a few times. The V gene is TRBV7-9, the J gene TRBJ2-5; D may be TRBD1 (6 bases). V lost 2 bases, J lost 4 bases, and 14 bases lay in between. Germline CDR1 SEHNR, CDR2 FQNEAQ (reference sequence). CDR3 length: 15 residues. CDR3 coding DNA: TGTGCCAGCAGCTTAAACGATGGACAGCTAGAGACCCAGTACTTC. This encodes CASSLNDGQLETQYF. Using reference TRBV7-9 and TRBJ2-5 for the parts outside the CDR3, the full variable domain is DTGVSQNPRHKITKRGQNVTFRCDPISEHNRLYWYRQTLGQGPEFLTYFQNEAQLEKSRLLSDRFSAERPKGSFSTLEIQRTEQGDSAMYLCASSLNDGQLETQYFGPGTRLLVL.

This clone was found a few times. The genes are TRBV6-5 and TRBJ2-3; 8 bases align to TRBD1. The V gene's germline CDR1 is MNHEY and CDR2 SVGAGI. J gave up 4 bases and V 5 bases, and 5 bases lay outside the gene matches. The CDR3 loop spans 14 amino acids. Here the CDR3 reads CASSTPGQADTQYF. The CDR3 DNA reads as TGTGCCAGCAGTACTCCGGGACAGGCAGATACGCAGTATTTT.

This clone has a handful of counts. The chain employs TRBV6-6 and TRBJ1-2, with unresolved D. Germline V lookup: CDR1 MNHNY, CDR2 SVGAGI (reference sequence). V was clipped by 7 bases and J by 4 bases, with 4 bases between them. CDR3 length equals 10 residues. The CDR3 coding sequence is TGTGCCAGCATGGCCTATGGCTACACCTTC. The encoded protein is CASMAYGYTF.

The rearrangement joins TRBV11-3 to TRBJ2-3; TRBD2 might be the D (6 bases). The CDR3 spans 12 residues. CDR1 SGHNT and CDR2 YENEEA come from the germline V gene. Trimming cost V 4 bases and J 11 bases, with 13 bases left between them. The CDR3 region is CASSSRSGRQYF. The DNA of the CDR3 is TGTGCCAGCAGCTCTAGGTCCGGGAGGCAGTATTTT.

The CDR3 spells CASSPGRGNQPQHF. Here the CDR3 DNA reads TGTGCCAGTAGCCCCGGGAGGGGCAATCAGCCCCAGCATTTT. The V gene is TRBV13, the J gene TRBJ1-5; no definite D call. Trimming shortened V by 9 bases and J by 2 bases, and 14 bases separated the two germline ends. Per germline, CDR1 PRHDT and CDR2 FYEKMQ (reference sequence). The CDR3 runs 14 residues.

The chain links TRBV7-9 to TRBJ2-7; 11 positions agree with TRBD2. The CDR3 loop spans 15 amino acids. Germline V gene sequence: CDR1 SEHNR, CDR2 FQNEAQ (reference sequence). J was trimmed by 6 bases and V by 5 bases; bases with no gene match: 9. CDR3 DNA sequence: TGTGCCAGCAGCGTTAGCGGGGGGGCCGGTTCCGAGCAGTACTTC. Encoded protein: CASSVSGGAGSEQYF.

CDR3 in amino acids: CASSANYVGETQYF. As DNA, the CDR3 is TGTGCCAGCAGTGCAAACTATGTCGGGGAGACCCAGTACTTC. This rearrangement joins TRBV6-1 to TRBJ2-5, with no clear D. Germline-derived CDR1 and CDR2 are MNHNS and SASEGT. The V end was cut by 4 bases, the J end by 5 bases, with 14 bases between. This CDR3 has 14 amino acids.

The CDR3 region has the DNA TGTGCCAGCAGCCCCCGCAGTTCCTCCTATGGCTACACCTTC. Translated: CASSPRSSSYGYTF. The chain carries TRBV7-3 and TRBJ1-2; D remains unclear. V was pared by 5 bases and J by 4 bases, with 14 bases between. This CDR3 is built from 14 residues. Looked up from germline, CDR1 is SGHTA and CDR2 is FQGTGA.

This sequence joins TRBV19 and TRBJ1-5, with no clear D. V gave up 5 bases and J gave up 0 bases, with 14 bases separating them. CDR1 and CDR2 (germline): LNHDA, SQIVND (reference sequence). There are 16 residues in the CDR3. CDR3 DNA: TGTGCCAGTAGTTTTGTGGAGGGAAATAGCAATCAGCCCCAGCATTTT. It translates to CASSFVEGNSNQPQHF.

This clone was observed once. The chain couples TRBV6-1 to TRBJ2-5; 7 nucleotides agree with TRBD2. The germline V gene has CDR1 MNHNS and CDR2 SASEGT. The CDR3 is 15 amino acids. The junction had 11 bases not matched to a gene; V was cut back by 6 bases and J by 4 bases. Here the CDR3 DNA reads TGTGCCAGCAGGGACTGGCAGCGGGGAATAGAGACCCAGTACTTC. It specifies CASRDWQRGIETQYF.

The genes are TRBV5-1 and TRBJ1-2; TRBD1 might be the D (6 bases). Trimming cost V 0 bases and J 0 bases, with 9 bases left between them. The CDR3 spans 15 residues. Germline assignment: CDR1 SGHRS and CDR2 YFSETQ. CDR3 nucleotide sequence: TGCGCCAGCAGCTTGGGGGACACCCCTAACTATGGCTACACCTTC. Protein product: CASSLGDTPNYGYTF. Together with reference TRBV5-1 and TRBJ1-2, the CDR3 gives the full variable domain: KAGVTQTPRYLIKTRGQQVTLSCSPISGHRSVSWYQQTPGQGLQFLFEYFSETQRNKGNFPGRFSGRQFSNSRSEMNVSTLELGDSALYLCASSLGDTPNYGYTFGSGTRLTVV.

This chain joins TRBV5-1 and TRBJ2-5; TRBD2 aligns across 14 bases. The CDR3 runs 18 residues. Germline V gene lookup returns CDR1 SGHRS and CDR2 YFSETQ. Germline trimming cut 4 bases from V and 0 bases from J; bases unmatched to any gene: 8. The CDR3 DNA sequence: TGCGCCAGCAGCCTACGGACTAGCGGGGGGACATACCAAGAGACCCAGTACTTC. The encoded protein is CASSLRTSGGTYQETQYF.

CDR3 DNA sequence: TGTGCCAGCAGCTTGCCGGGACAGGGGGGCGGCTACACCTTC. Protein: CASSLPGQGGGYTF. V gene TRBV5-4 combines with J gene TRBJ1-2; 11 positions agree with TRBD1. Germline-derived CDR1 and CDR2 are SGHNT and YYREEE (reference sequence). This CDR3 is 14 amino acids long. V lost 1 base to trimming and J lost 8 bases; unmatched junction nucleotides: 4. The full variable domain, rest sourced from reference TRBV5-4 and TRBJ1-2, is ETGVTQSPTHLIKTRGQQVTLRCSSQSGHNTVSWYQQALGQGPQFIFQYYREEENGRGNFPPRFSGLQFPNYSSELNVNALELDDSALYLCASSLPGQGGGYTFGSGTRLTVV.

The V call is TRBV27, the J call TRBJ2-7; D may be TRBD2 (6 bases). The CDR3 loop spans 15 amino acids. Germline V CDR1 and CDR2: MNHEY, SMNVEV (reference sequence). Trimming pared 0 bases from V and 0 bases from J, leaving 9 bases between. CDR3 nucleotides: TGTGCCAGCAGTTTATCGCGGGGACGCTCCTACGAGCAGTACTTC. This encodes CASSLSRGRSYEQYF.

The chain employs TRBV7-6 and TRBJ1-3, with D tentatively TRBD1 (5 bases). The V end lost 8 bases, the J end lost 0 bases, and 8 bases lay between the germline ends. The germline CDR1 and CDR2 sequences are SGHVS and FNYEAQ. There are 13 residues in the CDR3. DNA for the CDR3: TGTGCCAGCGGACAACACTCTGGAAACACCATATATTTT. Its translation is CASGQHSGNTIYF.

This chain connects TRBV28 to TRBJ2-5, with a tentative D call TRBD1 (6 bases). The CDR3 has 21 amino acids. V was shortened by 2 bases and J by 4 bases, with 32 bases between the two germline ends. From germline, CDR1 is MDHEN and CDR2 SYDVKM. The CDR3 nucleotides are TGTGCCAGCAGTTTAAGACACGGACAGATACAACCCCCTCGGATTGCAGAGACCCAGTACTTC. Its protein is CASSLRHGQIQPPRIAETQYF.

A few counts support this clone. The genes are TRBV4-2 and TRBJ1-2; tentative D call: TRBD1 (5 bases). CDR3 length equals 13 residues. Germline V gives CDR1 LGHNA, CDR2 YNFKEQ. V was trimmed by 0 bases and J by 8 bases, leaving 10 bases between them. This CDR3 reads CASSQDPGYGYTF. In DNA, the CDR3 is TGTGCCAGCAGCCAAGATCCAGGGTACGGCTACACCTTC.

Concerning this clone itself: A junction boundary mismatches the germline segment, possibly from a read error. The chain uses TRBV29-1 and TRBJ1-2; 8 bases match TRBD1. Germline values: CDR1 SQVTM, CDR2 ANQGSEA. The CDR3 is 13 amino acids. The DNA for the CDR3 is TGCAGCGTAGAAGCAGGGGGCAACTATGGCTACACCTTC. Translated: CSVEAGGNYGYTF.

This chain connects TRBV6-1 to TRBJ2-1; tentatively, D is TRBD2 (7 bases). The length of the CDR3 is 15 residues. Trimming took off 8 bases at V and 0 bases at J, with 14 bases between the two ends. Germline V CDR1 and CDR2: MNHNS, SASEGT. The chain's CDR3 is CASGRGAHSYNEQFF. DNA for the CDR3: TGTGCCAGCGGTCGGGGGGCCCACTCCTACAATGAGCAGTTCTTC.

The rearrangement links TRBV28 to TRBJ1-2; D may be TRBD1 (5 bases). CDR1 MDHEN and CDR2 SYDVKM come from the germline V gene. The CDR3 sequence is 14 residues long. V shed 5 bases and J shed 4 bases, with 14 bases lying between them. The CDR3 DNA reads as TGTGCCAGCAGTCTCACGGGGGTTTTCTATGGCTACACCTTC. Protein sequence: CASSLTGVFYGYTF.

This chain joins TRBV14 and TRBJ2-5; D call uncertain. Germline values: CDR1 SGHDN, CDR2 FVKESK. This CDR3 comprises 13 residues. Trimming stripped 1 base from V and 4 bases from J, with 7 bases between. CDR3 sequence reads: CASSQAGRETQYF. The DNA of the CDR3 is TGTGCCAGCAGCCAAGCTGGCCGAGAGACCCAGTACTTC.